This record looks at one TCR beta chain sequence and its context. The antigen is not known. This specimen belongs to a study of cytomegalovirus exposure and HLA in healthy donors. Study results and limitations: Most subjects' HLA-A and HLA-B alleles were reportedly predicted from TCR beta sequences. For presence/absence analyses, sequencing depth was assumed to be roughly uniform across donors. A missense variant in DCLRE1C was later tied to TCR beta V- and J-gene trimming.

The CDR3 is made up of 15 amino acids. Per germline, CDR1 SGDLS and CDR2 YYNGEE. V shed 0 bases, J shed 5 bases, and the junction held 5 bases outside the gene matches. 60 Vbeta and 13 Jbeta primers were used in PCR. Sequencing was performed with immunoSEQ multiplex PCR; in TCRdb, only in-frame clones are kept and a portion is missing. Of roughly 61,000 clones in the sample, around 81% were seen once. The specimen was PBMCs. The receptor was isolated from a male donor in good health and CMV-seronegative. This chain links TRBV9 with TRBJ1-1; 9 bases fit TRBD1. This chain's CDR3 is CASSVDHRGRTEAFF. The CDR3 DNA sequence: TGTGCCAGCAGCGTAGATCACAGGGGGCGAACTGAAGCTTTCTTT.